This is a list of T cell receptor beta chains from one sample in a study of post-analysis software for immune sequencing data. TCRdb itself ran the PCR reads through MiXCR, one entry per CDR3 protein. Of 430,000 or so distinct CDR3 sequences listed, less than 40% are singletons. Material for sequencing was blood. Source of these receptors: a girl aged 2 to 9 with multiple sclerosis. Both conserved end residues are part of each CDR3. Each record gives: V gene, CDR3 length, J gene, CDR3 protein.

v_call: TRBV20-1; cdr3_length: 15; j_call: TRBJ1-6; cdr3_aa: CSARQGTGVLSPLHF
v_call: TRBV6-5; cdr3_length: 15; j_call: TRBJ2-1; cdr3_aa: CASGIAGSSYNEQFF
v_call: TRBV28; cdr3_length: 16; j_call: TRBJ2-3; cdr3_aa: CASSSPPQQGTDTQYF
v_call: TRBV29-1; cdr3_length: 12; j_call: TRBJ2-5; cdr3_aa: CSETRSVETQYF
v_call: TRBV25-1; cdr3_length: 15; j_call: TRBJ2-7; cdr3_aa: CASSEEGTRSYEQYF
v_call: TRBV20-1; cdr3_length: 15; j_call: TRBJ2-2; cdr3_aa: CSAFGTSGGRGELFF
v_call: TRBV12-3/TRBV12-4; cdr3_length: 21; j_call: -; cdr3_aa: CASRPTHGGGLAGPNVYEQYF
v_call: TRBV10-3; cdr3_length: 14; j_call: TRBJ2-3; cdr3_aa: CATLAGGGTDTQYF
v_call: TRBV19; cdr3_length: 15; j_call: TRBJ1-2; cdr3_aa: CASSPLTGELYGYTF
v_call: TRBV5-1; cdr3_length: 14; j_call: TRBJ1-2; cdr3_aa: CASSLEGQAMGYTF
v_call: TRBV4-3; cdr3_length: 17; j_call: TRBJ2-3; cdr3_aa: CASSQDWDPQVTDTQYF
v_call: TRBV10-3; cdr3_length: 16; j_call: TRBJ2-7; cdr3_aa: CAISKLTRDRNYEQYF
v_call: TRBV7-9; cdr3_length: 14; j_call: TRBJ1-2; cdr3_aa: CASRILNVPRGYTF
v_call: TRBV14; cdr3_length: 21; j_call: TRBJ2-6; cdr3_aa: CASSQNFLYRGRGSGANVLTF
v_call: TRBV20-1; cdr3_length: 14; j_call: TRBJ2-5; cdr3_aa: CSDQGLAWEETQYF
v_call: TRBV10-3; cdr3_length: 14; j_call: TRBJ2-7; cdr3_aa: CAISDFGGGYEQYF
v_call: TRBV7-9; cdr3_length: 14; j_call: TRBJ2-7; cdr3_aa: CASSLSVNSNEQYF
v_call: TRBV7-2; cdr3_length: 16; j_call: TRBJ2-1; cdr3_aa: CASSLARDGGVHEQFF
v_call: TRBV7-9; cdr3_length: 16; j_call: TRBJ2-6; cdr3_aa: CASSLQKASGANVLTF
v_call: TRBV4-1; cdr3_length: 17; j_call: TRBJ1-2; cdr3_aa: CASSQTGGGRNNYGYTF
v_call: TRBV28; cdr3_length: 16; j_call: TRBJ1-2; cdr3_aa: CASSTPGQGASRGYTF
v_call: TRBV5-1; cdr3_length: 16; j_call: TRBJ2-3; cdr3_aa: CASSPKRQGIADTQYF
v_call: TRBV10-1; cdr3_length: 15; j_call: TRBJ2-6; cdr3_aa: CAGSEGGHGANVLTF
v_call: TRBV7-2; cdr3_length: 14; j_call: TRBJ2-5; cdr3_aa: CASSLMRGRETQYF
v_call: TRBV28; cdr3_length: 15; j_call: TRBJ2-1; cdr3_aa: CASRGAGGSYNEQFF
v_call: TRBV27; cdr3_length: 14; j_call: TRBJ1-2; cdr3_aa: CASNKQGAGYGYTF
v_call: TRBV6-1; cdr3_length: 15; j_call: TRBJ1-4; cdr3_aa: CASSGQGLANEKLFF
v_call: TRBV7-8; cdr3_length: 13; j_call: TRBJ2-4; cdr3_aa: CASRPSGGNIQYF
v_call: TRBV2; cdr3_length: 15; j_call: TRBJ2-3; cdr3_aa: CASTPDGGPPDTQYF
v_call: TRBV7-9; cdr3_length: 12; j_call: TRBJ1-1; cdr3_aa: CANSPGQGTAFF
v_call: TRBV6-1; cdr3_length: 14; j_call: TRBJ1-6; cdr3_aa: CAIGIGDRASPLHF
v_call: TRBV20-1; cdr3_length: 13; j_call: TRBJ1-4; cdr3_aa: CSAEGTPGEKLFF
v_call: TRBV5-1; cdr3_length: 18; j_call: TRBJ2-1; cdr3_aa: CASSSKGLATSSYNEQFF
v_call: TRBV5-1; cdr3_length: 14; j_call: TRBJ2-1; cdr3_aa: CASSLTGGSNEQFF
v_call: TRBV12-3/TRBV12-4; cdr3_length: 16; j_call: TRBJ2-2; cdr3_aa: CASSLRPGGYTGELFF
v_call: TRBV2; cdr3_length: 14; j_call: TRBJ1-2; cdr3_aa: CASRAGGAKVGYTF
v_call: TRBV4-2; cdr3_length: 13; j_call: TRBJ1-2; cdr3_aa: CASSQERYYGYTF
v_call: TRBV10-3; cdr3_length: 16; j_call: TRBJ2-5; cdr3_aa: CAISESPSGRRETQYF
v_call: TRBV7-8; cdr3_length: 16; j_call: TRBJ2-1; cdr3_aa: CASTRIEGLAQNEQFF
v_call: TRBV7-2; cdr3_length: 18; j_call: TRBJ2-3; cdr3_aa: CASSFNSGLALGTDTQYF
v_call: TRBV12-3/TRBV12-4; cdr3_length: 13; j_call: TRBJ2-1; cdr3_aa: CASSWASGGEQFF
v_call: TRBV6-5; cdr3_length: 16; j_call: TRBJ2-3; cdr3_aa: CASSLDGTPSTDTQYF
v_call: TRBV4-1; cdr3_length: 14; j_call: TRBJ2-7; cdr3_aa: CAGSQDTPSYEQYF
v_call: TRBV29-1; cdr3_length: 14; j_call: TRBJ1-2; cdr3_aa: CSVPHGSGSYGYTF
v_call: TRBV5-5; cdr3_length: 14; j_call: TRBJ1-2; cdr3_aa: CASSLAGTVEGYTF